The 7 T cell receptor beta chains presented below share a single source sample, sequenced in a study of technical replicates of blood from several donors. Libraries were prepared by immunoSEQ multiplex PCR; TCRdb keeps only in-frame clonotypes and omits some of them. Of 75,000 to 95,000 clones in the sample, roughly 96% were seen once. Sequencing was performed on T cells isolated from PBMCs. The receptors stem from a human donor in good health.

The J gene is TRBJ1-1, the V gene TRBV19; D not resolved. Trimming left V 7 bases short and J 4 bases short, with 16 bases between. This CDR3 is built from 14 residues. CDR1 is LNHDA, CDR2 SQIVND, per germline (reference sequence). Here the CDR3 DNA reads TGTGCCAGTACTAATATGGGAGGACTCACTGAAGCTTTCTTT. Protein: CASTNMGGLTEAFF. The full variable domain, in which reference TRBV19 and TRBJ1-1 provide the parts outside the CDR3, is DGGITQSPKYLFRKEGQNVTLSCEQNLNHDAMYWYRQDPGQGLRLIYYSQIVNDFQKGDIAEGYSVSREKKESFPLTVTSAQKNPTAFYLCASTNMGGLTEAFFGQGTRLTVV.

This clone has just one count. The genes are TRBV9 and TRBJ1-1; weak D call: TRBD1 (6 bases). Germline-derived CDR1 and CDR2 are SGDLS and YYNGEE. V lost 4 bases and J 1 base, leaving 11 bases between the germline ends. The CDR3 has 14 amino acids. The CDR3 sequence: CASSQQGQNTEAFF. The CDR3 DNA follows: TGTGCCAGCAGCCAACAGGGACAGAACACTGAAGCTTTCTTT.

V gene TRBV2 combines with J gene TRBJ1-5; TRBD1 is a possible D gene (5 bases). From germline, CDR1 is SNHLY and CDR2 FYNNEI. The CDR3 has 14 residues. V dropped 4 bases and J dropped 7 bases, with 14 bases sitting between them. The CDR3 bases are TGTGCCAGCAGTGTCGCGGGGGGAATCCAGCCCCAGCATTTT. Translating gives CASSVAGGIQPQHF.

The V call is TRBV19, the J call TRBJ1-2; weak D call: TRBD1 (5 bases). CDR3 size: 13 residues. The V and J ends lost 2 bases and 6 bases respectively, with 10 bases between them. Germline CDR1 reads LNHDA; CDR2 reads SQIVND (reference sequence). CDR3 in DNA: TGTGCCAGTAGTATAAACCGGGGGGATGGCTACACCTTC. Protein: CASSINRGDGYTF.

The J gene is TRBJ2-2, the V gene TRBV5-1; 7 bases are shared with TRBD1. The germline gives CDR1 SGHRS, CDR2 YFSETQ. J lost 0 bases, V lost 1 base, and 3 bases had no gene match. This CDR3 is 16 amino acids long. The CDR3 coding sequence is TGCGCCAGCAGCTTGTCCGGGACAGCGAACACCGGGGAGCTGTTTTTT. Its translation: CASSLSGTANTGELFF. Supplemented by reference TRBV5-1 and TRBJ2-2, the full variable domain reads KAGVTQTPRYLIKTRGQQVTLSCSPISGHRSVSWYQQTPGQGLQFLFEYFSETQRNKGNFPGRFSGRQFSNSRSEMNVSTLELGDSALYLCASSLSGTANTGELFFGEGSRLTVL.

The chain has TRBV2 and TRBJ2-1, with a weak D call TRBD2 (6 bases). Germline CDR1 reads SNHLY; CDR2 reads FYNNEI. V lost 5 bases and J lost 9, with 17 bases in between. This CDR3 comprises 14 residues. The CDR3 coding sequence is TGTGCCAGCAGTTTATTGGCCGGGGGACGTGAGCAGTTCTTC. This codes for CASSLLAGGREQFF.

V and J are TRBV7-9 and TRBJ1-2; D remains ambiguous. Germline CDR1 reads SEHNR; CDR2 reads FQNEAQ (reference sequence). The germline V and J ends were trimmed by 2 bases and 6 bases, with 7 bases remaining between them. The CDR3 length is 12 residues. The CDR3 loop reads CASSLYGDGYTF. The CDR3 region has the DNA TGTGCCAGCAGCTTATACGGGGATGGCTACACCTTC.